A selection of T cell receptor beta chains follows, all from one sample in a study of PD-1 blockade in classical Hodgkin lymphoma. The data were produced by immunoSEQ multiplex PCR, yet TCRdb's version contains in-frame clones alone and is incomplete. The data contain about 16,000 clones, just under 85% of them seen just once; the ten biggest clones take up 1%. The starting material was CD4+ T cells from blood, obtained at baseline. These receptors all stem from a human donor with classical Hodgkin lymphoma. Both conserved end residues are part of each CDR3. Fields, in order: V gene, D gene, J gene, clone size, CDR3 DNA, CDR3 protein. The D gene is left open where the match is weak. A row's size may be missing; if present it is once, few, many or a size class.

>TRBV6-1|NA|TRBJ1-2|NA
TGTGCCAGCAGTGGAAGCGGCTATGGCTACACCTTC
CASSGSGYGYTF
>TRBV6-1|NA|TRBJ2-6|NA
TGTGCCAGCCATGGGGGGAGTTTTGGGGCCAACGTCCTGACTTTC
CASHGGSFGANVLTF
>TRBV6-5|TRBD1|TRBJ1-1|NA
TGTGCCAGCAGGGGACAGCCTCTCTTGAACACTGAAGCTTTCTTT
CASRGQPLLNTEAFF
>TRBV2|TRBD1|TRBJ1-2|NA
TGTGCCAGCAGACAACAGGGGGTTAGTGGCTACACCTTC
CASRQQGVSGYTF
>TRBV7-9|NA|TRBJ1-6|NA
TGTGCCAGCAGCTCGGCAGGGTTCTATAATTCACCCCTCCACTTT
CASSSAGFYNSPLHF
>TRBV6-1|NA|TRBJ1-2|NA
TGTGCCAGCAGTGAGTCCGGATACGGCTACACCTTC
CASSESGYGYTF
>TRBV5-6|NA|TRBJ2-7|few
TGTGCCAGCAGCTCCGTTGGGACATTCTCCTACGAGCAGTACTTC
CASSSVGTFSYEQYF
>TRBV9|NA|TRBJ2-7|NA
TGTGCCAGCAGCCCAGCTGGGGACGTAGACGAGCAGTACTTC
CASSPAGDVDEQYF
>TRBV5-6|NA|TRBJ1-2|NA
TGTGCCAGCAGCTTGAGACACGGCAGTGGCTACACCTTC
CASSLRHGSGYTF
>TRBV10-3|TRBD2|TRBJ2-1|NA
TGTGCCATCAGTGCTAGCGGGGACAATGAGCAGTTCTTC
CAISASGDNEQFF
>TRBV6-5|NA|TRBJ1-2|few
TGTGCCAGCAGTTACACCCGACGGTATGGCTACACCTTC
CASSYTRRYGYTF
>TRBV28|TRBD2|TRBJ2-1|NA
TGTGCCAGCAGTTTGGGCGGGAGTCCCCTGGATGAGCAGTTCTTC
CASSLGGSPLDEQFF
>TRBV10-3|NA|TRBJ1-1|NA
TGTGCCATCAACGGGGGTGAGAACACTGAAGCTTTCTTT
CAINGGENTEAFF
>TRBV27|NA|TRBJ2-7|NA
TGTGCCAGCAGCCCCGTTGGAGAGTACGAGCAGTACTTC
CASSPVGEYEQYF
>TRBV10-3|NA|TRBJ2-3|NA
TGTGCCATCAGCCCCTTTGGGGGGAGAATCACAGATACGCAGTATTTT
CAISPFGGRITDTQYF
>TRBV6-5|NA|TRBJ2-3|NA
TGTGCCAGCAGTTACTCTCCCAGCACAGATACGCAGTATTTT
CASSYSPSTDTQYF
>TRBV21-1|NA|TRBJ2-7|NA
TGTGCCAGCAAGGGTGACCGTGACCCGCTTTTCGGGGTTTACGAGCAGTACTTC
CASKGDRDPLFGVYEQYF
>TRBV5-6|TRBD2|TRBJ2-1|NA
TGTGCCAGCAGCCTACTAGCGGGGGTGAACAATGAGCAGTTCTTC
CASSLLAGVNNEQFF
>TRBV28|NA|TRBJ2-2|NA
TGTGCCAGCAGTTTACTCCCGACGAACACCGGGGAGCTGTTTTTT
CASSLLPTNTGELFF
>TRBV10-3|TRBD2|TRBJ2-7|few
TGTGCCATCAGAGGGACTAGCGGACCATACGAGCAGTACTTC
CAIRGTSGPYEQYF
>TRBV19|TRBD2|TRBJ2-1|NA
TGTGCCAGTAGTCGGGGGGGCAATGAGCAGTTCTTC
CASSRGGNEQFF
>TRBV5-1|NA|TRBJ2-5|NA
TGCGCCAGCAGCTTGTTCTCGACATTTCAAGAGACCCAGTACTTC
CASSLFSTFQETQYF
>TRBV4-2|TRBD1|TRBJ1-3|NA
TGTGCCAGCAGCCACGGACAGGGGGACTCTGGAAACACCATATATTTT
CASSHGQGDSGNTIYF
>TRBV4-2|NA|TRBJ2-1|NA
TGTGCCAGCAGCCAAGAAGGGCAGAACAATGAGCAGTTCTTC
CASSQEGQNNEQFF
>TRBV7-9|TRBD1|TRBJ1-6|NA
TGTGCCAGCAGCCGAAGGGACAGTACTTATAATTCACCCCTCCACTTT
CASSRRDSTYNSPLHF
>TRBV19|TRBD2|TRBJ2-1|NA
TGTGCCAGTAGTTTGTCACTAGCGGGAGGAGCCAATGAGCAGTTCTTC
CASSLSLAGGANEQFF
>TRBV19|TRBD1|TRBJ2-7|NA
TGTGCCAGTAGTGAACTCCGGGACAGAAACGAGCAGTACTTC
CASSELRDRNEQYF
>TRBV28|TRBD1|TRBJ1-2|NA
TGTGCCAGCAGGGGAACAGGGGAAAATGGCTACACCTTC
CASRGTGENGYTF
>TRBV4-2|NA|TRBJ2-2|NA
TGTGCCAGCAGCCAAGACTCTCCGACACAGAACACCGGGGAGCTGTTTTTT
CASSQDSPTQNTGELFF
>TRBV6-1|NA|TRBJ2-7|NA
TGTGCCAGCAGTGAAGCGCCGAAGCGGACCTACGAGCAGTACTTC
CASSEAPKRTYEQYF
>TRBV15|NA|TRBJ2-6|NA
TGTGCCACCAGCAGAGATCTAATATCTGGGGCCAACGTCCTGACTTTC
CATSRDLISGANVLTF
>TRBV9|NA|TRBJ1-1|NA
TGTGCCAGCAGCGTAGCGATCAACACTGAAGCTTTCTTT
CASSVAINTEAFF
>TRBV5-1|TRBD1|TRBJ1-1|NA
TGCGCCAGCAGCCCGCGGACAGGGGGCTGGAACACTGAAGCTTTCTTT
CASSPRTGGWNTEAFF
>TRBV28|TRBD2|TRBJ2-1|NA
TGTGCCAGCAGTTTTCCCAAACTAGCGGGAGGGCCTGATGAGCAGTTCTTC
CASSFPKLAGGPDEQFF
>TRBV10-3|NA|TRBJ2-7|NA
TGTGCCATCAGTGTGGTCGAGGCTGGAGAGCAGTACTTC
CAISVVEAGEQYF
>TRBV6-6|NA|TRBJ1-4|NA
TGTGCCAGCAGCATAACAGGGTCCAGTGAAAAACTGTTTTTT
CASSITGSSEKLFF
>TRBV6-5|TRBD1|TRBJ2-1|NA
TGTGCCAGCAGTCGAGGGGGCCTCTCCTACAATGAGCAGTTCTTC
CASSRGGLSYNEQFF
>TRBV28|NA|TRBJ2-5|NA
TGTGCCAGCAGTTTCAGGGTAGGGGTAGAGACCCAGTACTTC
CASSFRVGVETQYF
>TRBV5-1|TRBD2|TRBJ2-1|NA
TGCGCCAGCAGCTTGGAGGGGACTAGGAGCTACAATGAGCAGTTCTTC
CASSLEGTRSYNEQFF
>TRBV10-3|NA|TRBJ1-1|few
TGTGCCATCAGTGAGTCTAGGGGCGGGAACACTGAAGCTTTCTTT
CAISESRGGNTEAFF
>TRBV28|NA|TRBJ1-2|NA
TGTGCCAGCAGTAGAGGGTTCTATGGCTACACCTTC
CASSRGFYGYTF
>TRBV7-9|NA|TRBJ1-4|few
TGTGCCAGCAGCCTCTTGGGAGGCAGGGTGCATGAAAAACTGTTTTTT
CASSLLGGRVHEKLFF
>TRBV6-5|TRBD1|TRBJ2-4|NA
TGTGCCAGCAGTTCCGTCGGACAGGGAGTCAAAAACATTCAGTACTTC
CASSSVGQGVKNIQYF
>TRBV7-9|TRBD1|TRBJ1-4|once
TGTGCCAGCAGCCCATTGGGGGACAGGGGCCCTAATGAAAAACTGTTTTTT
CASSPLGDRGPNEKLFF
>TRBV30|NA|TRBJ2-1|NA
TGTGCCTGGAACGCCGGGTTCTCCTACAATGAGCAGTTCTTC
CAWNAGFSYNEQFF
>TRBV7-9|TRBD2|TRBJ2-3|NA
TGTGCCAGCAGCCGCCCGGGACTAGCGGGAAGGGGTACAGATACGCAGTATTTT
CASSRPGLAGRGTDTQYF
>TRBV27|NA|TRBJ1-5|NA
TGTGCCAGCTCCCAACCCGTGGACGGCAACTATCTATATAGCAATCAGCCCCAGCATTTT
CASSQPVDGNYLYSNQPQHF
>TRBV19|NA|TRBJ2-1|NA
TGTGCCAGTAGTTCAGGACGGTCCTACAATGAGCAGTTCTTC
CASSSGRSYNEQFF
>TRBV10-3|NA|TRBJ2-3|once
TGTGCCATCAGTGATCAGGGAGGCGCAGATACGCAGTATTTT
CAISDQGGADTQYF
>TRBV7-7|NA|TRBJ2-1|NA
TGTGCCAGCAGCCAACTTGACAATGAGCAGTTCTTC
CASSQLDNEQFF
>TRBV9|NA|TRBJ2-5|NA
TGTGCCAGCAGCGTAGATCTAGGATGGGAGACCCAGTACTTC
CASSVDLGWETQYF
>TRBV7-2|NA|TRBJ1-3|NA
TGTGCCAGCAGCTTAGCGGGGGGATTCTCTGGAAACACCATATATTTT
CASSLAGGFSGNTIYF
>TRBV18|NA|TRBJ1-6|NA
TGTGCCAGCTCACCAAGTCATAATTCACCCCTCCACTTT
CASSPSHNSPLHF
>TRBV19|TRBD1|TRBJ1-3|once
TGTGCCAGTAGTATACGACAGGGCCCTGGAAACACCATATATTTT
CASSIRQGPGNTIYF
>TRBV27|TRBD2|TRBJ2-2|NA
TGTGCCAGCAGTTTATCCCTCGGACTAGCGGGAGGGGCCGGGGAGCTGTTTTTT
CASSLSLGLAGGAGELFF